This T cell receptor beta chain was found in a study of human T cells and chemical hapten exposure. Study details: Sensitization was performed using 2% DPC on an approximately 2 cm by approximately 2 cm upper inner arm skin site. Variation in per-sample TCR yields came mainly from small pooled library volume differences. Whole-study results and caveats: Donors in the study had alopecia, meaning their immune response may differ from healthy people's.

Time point defined: patch test 1, 2 weeks after DPC sensitization. The treatment: therapeutic diphenylcyclopropenone sensitization with weekly scalp DPC. TCRdb independently ran MiXCR on the RACE reads; one entry per CDR3 protein. The repertoire includes about 80,000 distinct CDR3 sequences, about a tenth of them detected once, and 1.1% to 1.5% sits in the top ten. Trimming stripped 4 bases from V and 6 bases from J, with 24 bases between. Germline CDR1 is SGDLS and CDR2 is YYNGEE. This CDR3 region has 17 residues. Note on this clonotype: Its target is not known.

This TCR was sampled from a woman aged 45-65 years with alopecia areata. Some clones in this sample may be carry-over from other donors' samples. The chain couples TRBV9 to TRBJ2-3, with a weak D call TRBD2 (7 bases). The specimen was whole blood, collected in connection with sensitization to the hapten diphenylcyclopropenone (DPC). CDR3 region: CASSLFKDPAGADTQYF. DNA of the CDR3: TGTGCCAGCAGCCTATTCAAAGACCCGGCGGGGGCGGATACGCAGTATTTT.